Sequencing of this T cell receptor beta chain was carried out in a study of CD8 T cells in ankylosing spondylitis. Study-wide points: Some motif variants were previously reported in reactive arthritis synovial fluid and blood.

As regards this clonotype: The antigen remains unidentified.

The CDR3 is 15 residues long. The germline V gene encodes CDR1 SGHNT and CDR2 YYREEE (reference sequence). The V end lost 4 bases, the J end lost 2 bases, and 12 bases lay between the germline ends. Molecular-barcoded quantitative 5'-RACE produced these TCR beta libraries. TCRdb fed the 5' RACE reads into MiXCR, producing one record per CDR3 protein. Of about 140,000 distinct CDR3 sequences listed, roughly 8% are singletons. The TCR comes from a male donor with ankylosing spondylitis. The specimen was synovial fluid, either unsorted or a sorted T cell fraction (not recorded which). This chain uses TRBV5-4 with TRBJ2-2; D is undetermined. CDR3 residues: CASSREVANTGELFF. CDR3 nucleotide sequence: TGTGCCAGCAGCCGCGAGGTAGCTAACACCGGGGAGCTGTTTTTT.